These 28 T cell receptor beta chains were sequenced from one sample in a study of CD8 T cells in Susac syndrome. An amount of RNA that ranged from roughly 0.5 to 1 ug was reverse transcribed with random hexamers. TCRdb redid the calling of the immunoSEQ multiplex PCR reads with MiXCR, one entry per CDR3 protein. The table shows about 200,000 distinct CDR3 sequences, with about 94% occurring only once. Material for sequencing was CD8+ T cells from PBMCs. The receptors derive from a human donor with multiple sclerosis.

The chain has TRBV12-3 or TRBV12-4 and TRBJ2-7; D call uncertain. V was clipped by 2 bases and J by 7 bases, with 12 bases between them. This CDR3 spans 13 amino acids. In DNA, the CDR3 is TGTGCCAGCAGTTTATTCCCTAGTGGTGAGCAGTACTTC. Translation gives CASSLFPSGEQYF.

This sequence joins TRBV5-4 and TRBJ2-1, with D unresolved. Germline-derived CDR1 and CDR2 are SGHNT and YYREEE (reference sequence). The CDR3 is made up of 13 amino acids. V lost 4 bases, J lost 7 bases, and 12 bases lay in between. CDR3 in amino acids: CASSPGRRNEQFF. DNA of the CDR3: TGTGCCAGCAGCCCTGGACGTAGGAATGAGCAGTTCTTC.

The V and J genes are TRBV28 and TRBJ2-4; D might be TRBD1 (6 bases). This CDR3 contains 17 residues. Trimming cost V 2 bases and J 0 bases, with 14 bases left between them. Germline V gene sequence: CDR1 MDHEN, CDR2 SYDVKM. CDR3 in DNA: TGTGCCAGCAGTTTACCTACGGGACATCTAGCCAAAAACATTCAGTACTTC. Protein: CASSLPTGHLAKNIQYF.

This chain joins TRBV6-5 and TRBJ2-3; TRBD2 matches 8 bases. This CDR3 is 15 amino acids long. Trimming took 0 bases from V and 4 from J; bases not matched to a gene: 3. Germline CDR1 MNHEY, CDR2 SVGAGI. As DNA, the CDR3 is TGTGCCAGCAGTTACTCCAGCGGGAGTCCAGATACGCAGTATTTT. It encodes CASSYSSGSPDTQYF.

V usage is TRBV30 and J usage is TRBJ2-6; TRBD1 might be the D (5 bases). There are 14 residues in the CDR3. The germline CDR1 and CDR2 sequences are GTSNPN and SVGIG (reference sequence). V was pared by 5 bases and J by 4 bases, with 12 bases between. The CDR3 is CAWEGVWGANVLTF. CDR3 sequence (DNA): TGTGCCTGGGAAGGGGTTTGGGGGGCCAACGTCCTGACTTTC.

The rearrangement links TRBV4-1 to TRBJ2-7, with 8 bases that match TRBD2. The V gene's germline CDR1 is MGHRA and CDR2 YSYEKL. This CDR3 comprises 14 residues. V trimming: 4 bases; J trimming: 2 bases; junction bases outside the gene matches: 4. CDR3 sequence: CASSRNSGAYEQYF. The DNA of the CDR3 is TGCGCCAGCAGCCGAAATAGCGGGGCCTACGAGCAGTACTTC.

This chain links TRBV4-3 with TRBJ2-1; D perhaps matches TRBD2 (6 bases). Between the trimmed V and J ends, which lost 4 bases and 8 bases, there was a span of 18 bases. Looked up from germline, CDR1 is LGHNA and CDR2 is YSLEER. The CDR3 covers 15 residues. The CDR3 loop reads CASSRRLVLQDEQFF. Written as DNA, the CDR3 is TGCGCCAGCAGCCGGAGACTAGTCTTACAGGATGAGCAGTTCTTC.

This clonotype was counted between two and nine times. The V gene is TRBV7-3, the J gene TRBJ1-1; perhaps TRBD1 as D (5 bases). V was clipped by 2 bases and J by 1 base, with 11 bases between them. This CDR3 is built from 15 residues. Germline V gene lookup returns CDR1 SGHTA and CDR2 FQGTGA. The CDR3 sequence: CASSLGIGANTEAFF. The CDR3 DNA reads as TGTGCCAGCAGCTTAGGGATAGGGGCGAACACTGAAGCTTTCTTT.

The V call is TRBV13, the J call TRBJ1-1, with D uncertain. Trimming removed 6 bases at V and 1 base at J, with 9 bases between. The CDR3 loop spans 13 amino acids. Germline lookup yields CDR1 PRHDT and CDR2 FYEKMQ (reference sequence). Here the CDR3 reads CASSRTANTEAFF. The CDR3 DNA follows: TGTGCCAGCAGTCGGACGGCGAACACTGAAGCTTTCTTT.

The rearrangement uses TRBV9 and TRBJ2-1; D is possibly TRBD2 (7 bases). The CDR3 covers 13 residues. Germline CDR1 and CDR2: SGDLS and YYNGEE. Trimming stripped 7 bases from V and 8 bases from J, with 16 bases between. In DNA form, the CDR3 reads TGTGCCAGCGGGGAGGGGGGTTACGATGAGCAGTTCTTC. Amino acids: CASGEGGYDEQFF.

This chain connects TRBV29-1 to TRBJ2-1; D remains unclear. Trimming removed 1 base at V and 16 bases at J, with 26 bases between. In germline, CDR1 is SQVTM, CDR2 ANQGSEA. CDR3 length equals 15 residues. The CDR3 loop reads CSVEGSAPSYNERFF. As DNA, the CDR3 is TGCAGCGTTGAAGGGTCAGCTCCCTCCTACAATGAGCGTTTCTTC.

This chain uses TRBV4-3 with TRBJ2-1, with D perhaps given as TRBD1 or TRBD2 (5 bases each). The germline V gene has CDR1 LGHNA and CDR2 YSLEER. V was cut by 3 bases and J by 6 bases, with 21 bases left in between. The CDR3 length is 17 residues. The CDR3, as DNA: TGCGCCAGCAGCCACGGGACGGCTCAAGGTTCGGGCAATGAGCAGTTCTTC. This codes for CASSHGTAQGSGNEQFF.

The chain carries TRBV19 and TRBJ1-3, with D possibly matching TRBD1 (5 bases). The CDR3 loop spans 12 amino acids. The ends were cut back, 2 bases at V and 8 bases at J, with 7 bases in the middle. Germline CDR1 and CDR2: LNHDA and SQIVND (reference sequence). DNA of the CDR3: TGTGCCAGTAGTATATCCAGGGACACCATATATTTT. This translates into CASSISRDTIYF.

In this sample, this clonotype turned up a few times. V and J are TRBV13 and TRBJ2-7; no clear D. Per the germline V gene, CDR1 is PRHDT and CDR2 is FYEKMQ (reference sequence). Trimming shortened V by 5 bases and J by 0 bases, and 5 bases separated the two germline ends. CDR3 length equals 12 residues. CDR3 loop: CASSQTSYEQYF. The DNA for the CDR3 is TGTGCCAGCAGCCAGACCTCCTACGAGCAGTACTTC. Combining the CDR3 with reference TRBV13 and TRBJ2-7 gives the whole variable domain AAGVIQSPRHLIKEKRETATLKCYPIPRHDTVYWYQQGPGQDPQFLISFYEKMQSDKGSIPDRFSAQQFSDYHSELNMSSLELGDSALYFCASSQTSYEQYFGPGTRLTVT.

The rearrangement joins TRBV2 to TRBJ2-3, with 8 bases lining up with TRBD2. Germline CDR1 is SNHLY and CDR2 is FYNNEI. The CDR3 length is 16 residues. Germline trimming cut 8 bases from V and 4 bases from J; bases unmatched to any gene: 14. This chain's CDR3 is CASCRKSGSGSDTQYF. Here the CDR3 DNA reads TGTGCCAGCTGCCGGAAGAGCGGGAGTGGCTCAGATACGCAGTATTTT.

The chain joins TRBV18 to TRBJ1-5; D not resolved. Trimming took 2 bases from V and 10 from J, leaving 3 bases between them. The germline gives CDR1 KGHSH, CDR2 LQKENI. This CDR3 region has 10 residues. CDR3 protein: CASSPGPQHF. Written as DNA, the CDR3 is TGTGCCAGCTCACCAGGTCCCCAGCATTTT.

This chain joins TRBV13 and TRBJ2-2; a possible D gene is TRBD1 (6 bases). The V end was cut by 8 bases, the J end by 1 base, with 11 bases between. CDR3 length: 14 residues. The germline CDR1 and CDR2 sequences are PRHDT and FYEKMQ (reference sequence). CDR3 DNA: TGTGCCAGCGTCATCAGGGGGAACACCGGGGAGCTGTTTTTT. Its translation is CASVIRGNTGELFF.

V is TRBV12-3 or TRBV12-4 and J is TRBJ1-3; no clear D. Trimming shortened V by 5 bases and J by 3 bases, and 5 bases separated the two germline ends. The CDR3 contains 12 residues. The CDR3 reads CASSPGGNTIYF. The CDR3 nucleotides are TGTGCCAGCAGTCCTGGTGGAAACACCATATATTTT.

The chain employs TRBV5-6 and TRBJ2-1, with D tentatively TRBD2 (6 bases). Germline lookup yields CDR1 SGHDT and CDR2 YYEEEE. The CDR3 has 17 amino acids. The ends were cut back, 4 bases at V and 8 bases at J, with 25 bases in the middle. CDR3 residues: CASSEVLGGDGRYEQFF. The CDR3 DNA is TGTGCCAGCAGCGAGGTCCTGGGGGGAGACGGGCGCTATGAGCAGTTCTTC.

V usage is TRBV9 and J usage is TRBJ1-2; D remains ambiguous. The germline V and J ends were trimmed by 5 bases and 7 bases, with 9 bases remaining between them. Germline-derived CDR1 and CDR2 are SGDLS and YYNGEE. This CDR3 region has 11 residues. The CDR3 here is CASRGLLGYTF. The CDR3 DNA is TGTGCCAGCAGAGGGTTACTTGGCTACACCTTC.

The V and J genes are TRBV13 and TRBJ1-2; perhaps TRBD1 as D (5 bases). The V and J ends lost 5 bases and 0 bases respectively, with 10 bases between them. Germline CDR1 is PRHDT and CDR2 is FYEKMQ (reference sequence). The CDR3 runs 14 residues. Written as DNA, the CDR3 is TGTGCCAGCAGCCACCGACAGACTAACTATGGCTACACCTTC. It encodes CASSHRQTNYGYTF.

The chain's CDR3 is CSVEDPTSGGSTYEQYF. The CDR3 DNA is TGCAGCGTTGAAGATCCTACTAGCGGGGGTTCCACTTACGAGCAGTACTTC. The chain has TRBV29-1 and TRBJ2-7; 11 bases line up with TRBD2. The germline V gene has CDR1 SQVTM and CDR2 ANQGSEA. V was pared by 0 bases and J by 4 bases, with 11 bases of the junction left unmatched. This CDR3 contains 17 residues.

This clonotype was picked up one time. V and J are TRBV5-6 and TRBJ1-1, with D hard to call. Trimming took 1 base from V and 0 from J, leaving 16 bases between them. This CDR3 region has 17 residues. The V gene's germline CDR1 is SGHDT and CDR2 YYEEEE. The CDR3 is CASSLPHLTSLNTEAFF. The CDR3 DNA follows: TGTGCCAGCAGCTTGCCCCACCTCACCAGCTTGAACACTGAAGCTTTCTTT.

The gene calls are TRBV12-3 or TRBV12-4 and TRBJ2-5, with 13 bases that match TRBD2. J gave up 5 bases and V 5 bases, and 2 bases lay outside the gene matches. The CDR3 covers 14 residues. Written as DNA, the CDR3 is TGTGCCAGCAGTCCGACTAGCGGGAGGGAGACCCAGTACTTC. Translating it yields CASSPTSGRETQYF.

This chain uses TRBV5-6 with TRBJ1-1; D uncertain. Germline V gene lookup returns CDR1 SGHDT and CDR2 YYEEEE. Trimming took 6 bases from V and 8 from J, leaving 17 bases between them. The CDR3 contains 13 residues. The DNA of the CDR3 is TGTGCCAGCAACCCAGGCGGGATAGGGGAAGCTTTCTTT. Amino acids: CASNPGGIGEAFF.

This chain joins TRBV19 and TRBJ2-1; the match to TRBD2 covers 8 bases. The germline V gene encodes CDR1 LNHDA and CDR2 SQIVND (reference sequence). J gave up 9 bases and V 4 bases, and 11 bases lay outside the gene matches. CDR3 length: 15 residues. CDR3 sequence (DNA): TGTGCCAGTAGTAGCGGGGGGTTCCTACAATTTGAGCAGTTCTTC. This sequence encodes CASSSGGFLQFEQFF.

The chain uses TRBV5-6 and TRBJ1-1, with D possibly matching TRBD1 (5 bases). This CDR3 contains 14 residues. V lost 4 bases to trimming and J lost 3 bases, with 13 bases between them. Germline values: CDR1 SGHDT, CDR2 YYEEEE. The CDR3 here is CASSLGTYYTEAFF. As DNA, the CDR3 is TGTGCCAGCAGCCTTGGGACGTATTACACTGAAGCTTTCTTT.

This chain uses TRBV4-1 with TRBJ2-1; 8 nucleotides match TRBD2. The germline CDR1 and CDR2 sequences are MGHRA and YSYEKL. This CDR3 contains 15 residues. V lost 6 bases, J lost 5 bases, and 9 bases stayed unmatched. The CDR3: CASRRGGSGDNEQFF. The CDR3 coding sequence is TGCGCCAGCAGACGGGGGGGTAGCGGCGACAATGAGCAGTTCTTC.